This T cell receptor beta chain was retrieved from a study of blood T cell repertoires in COVID-19. V was cut by 6 bases and J by 5 bases, with 19 bases left in between. CDR1 is SQVTM, CDR2 ANQGSEA, per germline. This CDR3 spans 14 amino acids. Generated by immunoSEQ multiplex PCR, the TCRdb table keeps only in-frame clones and is missing some. The table includes about 100,000 clones, 70% to 80% detected once. The receptor was derived from a woman aged 70-85 years with acute or convalescent COVID-19. Sequencing was done on a sample of peripheral blood. V gene TRBV29-1 combines with J gene TRBJ1-1, with a tentative D call TRBD1 (5 bases). CDR3: CSVRGGGIGTEAFF. CDR3 in DNA: TGCAGCGTCCGGGGGGGAGGGATCGGGACTGAAGCTTTCTTT.